This T cell receptor (beta chain) was retrieved from a study of T cell responses to AZD1222 COVID-19 vaccine. Worth noting for this clone: Its antigen is not known.

Study results and limitations: Females made up more of the donors, who were largely white British, and clonal diversity may have come out too low. Among spike-specific TCRs, nearly half reportedly target unmutated variant regions. Spike-specific TCR breadth and depth rose after two AZD1222 doses. After the peak T cell response, and only then, were repertoires sampled.

Here immunoSEQ multiplex PCR was the method, and the copy in TCRdb shows in-frame clones only, minus some. The sample lists about 150,000 clones; 90% were seen once. Trimming took 6 bases from V and 10 from J, leaving 22 bases between them. The length of the CDR3 is 15 residues. Germline CDR1 is MDHEN and CDR2 is SYDVKM. The chain employs TRBV28 and TRBJ2-1; the D gene is possibly TRBD1 (6 bases). Here the sequenced sample was peripheral blood, taken on day 0 of AZD1222 vaccination. This sequence originates from an adult in good health. CDR3 bases: TGTGCCAGCAGCTTGGGGGCCCTAACCATCGGGGAGCAGTTCTTC. This gives the protein CASSLGALTIGEQFF.